This paragraph covers one T cell receptor beta chain sequence. The sample holds many counts of this clonotype. The antigen this receptor binds is unknown. Nothing much larger sits one base from this clone, and base qualities are not available. Libraries of naive CD8 T cells were built from approximately 20,000 to 1,000,000 sorted cells, with 10%, 30% or 50% of the purified RNA used. Naive CD8 T cells were FACS-sorted as CD8+CD4-CCR7+CD45RA+ on a BD FACSAria II into RLT Plus buffer. To test detection sensitivity, Jurkat RNA equivalent to about ten TCR copies was spiked into samples of about 19,000-1,000,000 naive CD8 T cells. Enrichment of CD8 T cells was performed with RosetteSep CD8+ T Cell Enrichment Cocktail and Ficoll-Paque, after which ACK red cell lysis was carried out. The library was prepared using PCR. Reads for this sample came from an Illumina HiSeq 4000. Preparation of bulk TCR libraries followed a previously described approach, with the TCR primers listed in Table S5. The Qiagen AllPrep DNA/RNA kit was used to purify total RNA. Before analysis, reads from multiple sequencing runs of one library were combined. In the paper's pipeline: Reads were retained only if an exact TCR constant sequence was present, and the retained reads were trimmed to 150 nt and grouped according to their 12-nt molecular barcodes. Reads within each barcode group were sub-clustered using a 15% Levenshtein threshold, and quality-weighted consensus sequences were constructed for each RNA molecule. Non-functional sequences were filtered out, along with any lower-count sequence sitting one edit away from another sequence. Based on fitting two negative binomial distributions, any barcode sub-cluster with under 20% of the maximum read count was discarded. The public reads were run again by TCRdb, first through fastp at Q25 and then through MiXCR, and only productive beta chains were kept. Each CDR3 protein gets just one entry, which takes the most common genes and DNA from the rows behind it. These V and J calls are TCRdb output, not the study's own analysis. The sample table lists 350,000 or so distinct CDR3 sequences, over 20% of them with a count of one. 0.7% to 0.9% of the sample is held by the ten biggest clonotypes.

The record originates from a study of molecular identifiers for immune sequencing clone quantification (dated by TCRdb to about 2018). Regarding the research as a whole: In a replicate experiment, RNA from roughly 20,000 or 100,000 naive CD8 T cells was split into five aliquots, four of which were sequenced. This methods study used CD8 T cells to benchmark TCR RNA copy counting and molecular-identifier clustering-based TCR repertoire sequencing (MIDCIRS). The full study reports these points: Modeling indicated roughly 3.3 TCR RNA copies recovered per cell, compared with around 10 by digital PCR, which implies a capture efficiency of around 31%. Without barcode sub-clustering, chimeric consensus sequences inflated TCR diversity; chimeras reached as high as 47%. In CMV-specific effector cells, clones with more than 20 RNA copies accounted for over 98% of molecules, whereas in naive cells such clones accounted for under 1%. Spiked-in Jurkat TCR RNA (around nine copies' worth), which is not part of the donor repertoire, was contained in the naive libraries. Highly expanded clone sizes could be underestimated if identical TCR molecules share a barcode. Spiked-in Jurkat TCR RNA equivalent to a single cell was reported to be detectable even among over 800,000 naive CD8 T cells.

The source material was naive CD8+ T cells from blood, with Jurkat cell RNA spiked in. Read against the paper, the sample's cell subset or site label means: FACS-sorted CD8+CD4-CCR7+CD45RA+ naive T cells. The TCR originated in a human donor in good health. Some libraries in this study had Jurkat cell RNA spiked in.

DNA sequence: TGCGCCAGCAGCCAAGAGCGGATGGGCACCGGGGAGCTGTTTTTT. Protein translation: CASSQERMGTGELFF. This chain is built from TRBV4-1 and TRBJ2-2, with no reliable assignment of the D segment. The germline ends are 9 bases apart after V is trimmed by 0 bases and J by 4 bases. CDR1 MGHRA and CDR2 YSYEKL are derived from the germline V gene. The CDR3 spans 15 residues, from the cysteine through the phenylalanine. This entry keeps only the CDR3 DNA: 45 bases, framed from base 1.